The clone carrying this T cell receptor (beta chain) was found a few times. The library targeted TCRbeta and was prepared with unique molecular identifiers. TCRdb passed the PCR reads through MiXCR, listing each CDR3 protein once. The sample has fewer than 700,000 distinct CDR3 sequences; approximately 12% are singletons. The data stem from a study of T-cell reconstitution after alpha-beta-depleted transplantation in children. Germline V gene data show CDR1 as LGHNA and CDR2 as YSLEER. This CDR3 has 15 residues. The V end was cut by 0 bases, the J end by 2 bases, with 10 bases between. The material sequenced was PBMCs, mostly from graft donor cells, taken 360 days after TCRalphabeta/CD19-depleted stem cell transplant. This receptor was taken from a male patient between 10 and 17 years old who had a stem cell transplant for acute myeloid leukemia, so the T cells may come from the graft donor. The chain uses TRBV4-3 and TRBJ2-5, with unresolved D. CDR3 coding DNA: TGCGCCAGCAGCCAAGATCGGACGGATCAAGAGACCCAGTACTTC. Encoded protein: CASSQDRTDQETQYF.